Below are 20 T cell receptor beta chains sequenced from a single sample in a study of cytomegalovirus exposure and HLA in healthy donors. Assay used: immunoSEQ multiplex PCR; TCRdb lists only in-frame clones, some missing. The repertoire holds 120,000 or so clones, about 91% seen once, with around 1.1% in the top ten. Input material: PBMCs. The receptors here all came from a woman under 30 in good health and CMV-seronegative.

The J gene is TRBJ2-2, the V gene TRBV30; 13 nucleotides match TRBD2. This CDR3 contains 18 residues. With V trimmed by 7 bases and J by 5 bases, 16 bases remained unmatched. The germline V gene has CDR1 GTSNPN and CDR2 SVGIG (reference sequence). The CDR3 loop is CASVDSGLAGARTGELFF. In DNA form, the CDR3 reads TGTGCCTCGGTAGACAGTGGACTAGCGGGGGCAAGGACCGGGGAGCTGTTTTTT.

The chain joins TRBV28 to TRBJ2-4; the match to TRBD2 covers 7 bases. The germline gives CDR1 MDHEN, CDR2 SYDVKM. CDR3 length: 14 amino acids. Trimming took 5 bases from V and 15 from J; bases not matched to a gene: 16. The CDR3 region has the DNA TGTGCCAGCAGTCCCAGAAGAGAAAAGCGGGATATGTACTTC. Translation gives CASSPRREKRDMYF.

CDR3 bases: TGTGCCAGCAGCTTATTAGCAGGGGGCATTCACACCTTC. It encodes CASSLLAGGIHTF. V is TRBV7-6 and J is TRBJ1-2; 8 nucleotides line up with TRBD1. CDR3 length: 13 amino acids. The V segment lost 2 bases and the J segment 12 bases; nucleotides outside the gene matches: 8. Germline CDR1 SGHVS, CDR2 FNYEAQ.

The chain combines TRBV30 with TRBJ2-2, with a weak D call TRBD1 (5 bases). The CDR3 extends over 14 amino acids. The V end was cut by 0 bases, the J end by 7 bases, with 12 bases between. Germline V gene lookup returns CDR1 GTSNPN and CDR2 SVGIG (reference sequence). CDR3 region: CAWSVDSIGGELFF. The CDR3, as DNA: TGTGCCTGGAGTGTTGACAGCATCGGCGGGGAGCTGTTTTTT.

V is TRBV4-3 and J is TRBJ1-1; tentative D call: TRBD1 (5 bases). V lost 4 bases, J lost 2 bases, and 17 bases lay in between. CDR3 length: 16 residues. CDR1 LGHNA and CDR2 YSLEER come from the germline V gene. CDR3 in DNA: TGCGCCAGCAGCCCCCACCGGCGGGGGGGAAACACTGAAGCTTTCTTT. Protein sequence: CASSPHRRGGNTEAFF.

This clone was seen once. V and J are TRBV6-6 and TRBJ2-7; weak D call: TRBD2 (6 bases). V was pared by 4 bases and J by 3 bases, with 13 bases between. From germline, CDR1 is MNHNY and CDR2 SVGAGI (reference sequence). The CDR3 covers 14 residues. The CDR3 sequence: CASSSFRDFYEQYF. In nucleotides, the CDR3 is TGTGCCAGCAGTTCCTTCCGGGACTTCTACGAGCAGTACTTC.

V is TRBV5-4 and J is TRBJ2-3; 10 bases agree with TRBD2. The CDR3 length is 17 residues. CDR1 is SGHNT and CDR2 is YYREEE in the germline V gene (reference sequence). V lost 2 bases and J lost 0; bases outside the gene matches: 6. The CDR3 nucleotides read TGTGCCAGCAGCTTTGGTAGCGGGGGGACTAGCACAGATACGCAGTATTTT. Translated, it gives CASSFGSGGTSTDTQYF.

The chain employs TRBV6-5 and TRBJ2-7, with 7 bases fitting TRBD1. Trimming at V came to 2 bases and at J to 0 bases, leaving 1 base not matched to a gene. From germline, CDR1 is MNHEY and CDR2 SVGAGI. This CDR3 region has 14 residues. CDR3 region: CASSYGTASYEQYF. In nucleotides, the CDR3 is TGTGCCAGCAGTTACGGGACAGCCTCCTACGAGCAGTACTTC.

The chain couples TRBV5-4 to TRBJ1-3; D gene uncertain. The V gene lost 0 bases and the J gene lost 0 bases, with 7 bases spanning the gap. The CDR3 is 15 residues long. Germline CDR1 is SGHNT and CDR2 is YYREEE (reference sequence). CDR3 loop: CASSLDYYSGNTIYF. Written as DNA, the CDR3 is TGTGCCAGCAGCTTGGATTACTACTCTGGAAACACCATATATTTT.

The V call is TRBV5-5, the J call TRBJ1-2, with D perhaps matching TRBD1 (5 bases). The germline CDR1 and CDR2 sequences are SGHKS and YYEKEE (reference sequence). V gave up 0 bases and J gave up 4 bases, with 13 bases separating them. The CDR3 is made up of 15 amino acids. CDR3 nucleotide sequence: TGTGCCAGCAGCTTGGAAGCGGGGCAGGGCTATGGCTACACCTTC. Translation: CASSLEAGQGYGYTF. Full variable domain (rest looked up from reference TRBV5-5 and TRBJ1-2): DAGVTQSPTHLIKTRGQQVTLRCSPISGHKSVSWYQQVLGQGPQFIFQYYEKEERGRGNFPDRFSARQFPNYSSELNVNALLLGDSALYLCASSLEAGQGYGYTFGSGTRLTVV.

The CDR3 DNA reads TGTGCCAGTACCTCGACAGAGGAGTCTGAAGCTTTCTTT. Translating it yields CASTSTEESEAFF. The chain couples TRBV2 to TRBJ1-1, with D perhaps matching TRBD1 (5 bases). Germline V gives CDR1 SNHLY, CDR2 FYNNEI. The CDR3 is made up of 13 amino acids. The V gene lost 9 bases and the J gene lost 6 bases, with 17 bases spanning the gap.

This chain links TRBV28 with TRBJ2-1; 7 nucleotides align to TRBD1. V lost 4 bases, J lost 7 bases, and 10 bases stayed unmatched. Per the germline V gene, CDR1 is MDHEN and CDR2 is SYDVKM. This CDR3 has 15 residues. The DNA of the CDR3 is TGTGCCAGCAGTTACCTGTCGGGACAGCATAATGAGCAGTTCTTC. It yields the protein CASSYLSGQHNEQFF.

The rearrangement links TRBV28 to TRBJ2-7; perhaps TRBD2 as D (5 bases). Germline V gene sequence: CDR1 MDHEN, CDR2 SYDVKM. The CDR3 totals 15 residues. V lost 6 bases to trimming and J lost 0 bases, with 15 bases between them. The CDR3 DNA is TGTGCCAGCAGAGGCAACGGGGAGAGCTCCTACGAGCAGTACTTC. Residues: CASRGNGESSYEQYF.

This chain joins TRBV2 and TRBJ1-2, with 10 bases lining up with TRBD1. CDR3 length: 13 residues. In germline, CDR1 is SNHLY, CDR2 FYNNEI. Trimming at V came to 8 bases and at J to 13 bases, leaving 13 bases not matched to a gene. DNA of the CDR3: TGTGCCAGCGAGGGACAGGGGATTAATATAATCACCTTC. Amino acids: CASEGQGINIITF.

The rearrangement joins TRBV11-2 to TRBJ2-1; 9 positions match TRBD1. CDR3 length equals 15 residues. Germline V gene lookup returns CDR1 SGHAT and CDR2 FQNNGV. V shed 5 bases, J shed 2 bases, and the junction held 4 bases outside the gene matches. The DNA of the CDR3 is TGTGCCAGCAGCCTGGGACAGGGAACCTACAATGAGCAGTTCTTC. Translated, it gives CASSLGQGTYNEQFF.

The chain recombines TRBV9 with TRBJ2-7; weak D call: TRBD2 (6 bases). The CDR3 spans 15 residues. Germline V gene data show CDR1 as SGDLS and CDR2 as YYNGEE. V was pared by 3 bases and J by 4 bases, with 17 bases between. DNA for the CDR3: TGTGCCAGCAGCGCCGGGGAGGTCACTAGTTACGAGCAGTACTTC. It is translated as CASSAGEVTSYEQYF.

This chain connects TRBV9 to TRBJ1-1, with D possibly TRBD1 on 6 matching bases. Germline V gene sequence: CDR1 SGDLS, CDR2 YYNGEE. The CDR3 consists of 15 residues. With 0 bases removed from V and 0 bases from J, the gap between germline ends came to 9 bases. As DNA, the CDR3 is TGTGCCAGCAGCGTAGGGACAGATGTGAACACTGAAGCTTTCTTT. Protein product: CASSVGTDVNTEAFF.

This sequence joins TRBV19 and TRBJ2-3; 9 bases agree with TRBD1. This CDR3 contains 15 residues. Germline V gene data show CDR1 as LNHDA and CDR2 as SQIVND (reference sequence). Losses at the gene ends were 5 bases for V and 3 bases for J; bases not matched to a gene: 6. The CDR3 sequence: CASSAWDRATDTQYF. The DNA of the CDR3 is TGTGCCAGTAGTGCTTGGGACAGGGCGACAGATACGCAGTATTTT. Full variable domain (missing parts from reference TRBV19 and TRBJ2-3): DGGITQSPKYLFRKEGQNVTLSCEQNLNHDAMYWYRQDPGQGLRLIYYSQIVNDFQKGDIAEGYSVSREKKESFPLTVTSAQKNPTAFYLCASSAWDRATDTQYFGPGTRLTVL.

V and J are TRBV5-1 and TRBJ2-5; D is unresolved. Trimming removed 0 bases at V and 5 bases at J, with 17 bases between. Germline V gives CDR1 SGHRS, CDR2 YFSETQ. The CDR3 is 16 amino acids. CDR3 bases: TGCGCCAGCAGCTTGGAGTTCACAGCCGTTTCGGAGACCCAGTACTTC. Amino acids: CASSLEFTAVSETQYF.

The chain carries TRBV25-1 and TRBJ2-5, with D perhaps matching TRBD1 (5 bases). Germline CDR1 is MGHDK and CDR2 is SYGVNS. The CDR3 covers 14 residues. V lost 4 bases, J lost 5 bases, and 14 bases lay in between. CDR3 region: CASSATTGIETQYF. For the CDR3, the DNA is TGTGCCAGCAGTGCCACTACAGGAATCGAGACCCAGTACTTC.